The clone carrying this T cell receptor (beta chain) was seen only a few times. The antigen remains unidentified. A universal primer binding site was introduced by template switching. The final cDNA contained unique molecular identifiers. TCRdb re-analysed the 5' RACE reads in MiXCR, keeping a single row per CDR3 protein. The sample has around 670,000 distinct CDR3 sequences, 6% to 6.5% seen once; the top ten hold 1.5% to 2%. V was shortened by 5 bases and J by 4 bases, with 20 bases between the two germline ends. The CDR3 runs to 16 residues. The germline V gene encodes CDR1 SGHTA and CDR2 FQGNSA. This sample is drawn from a study of identical twins. General observations from the study: Cord blood beta clonotypes that were abundant carried fewer insertions, and memory repertoires showed no such trend. Not following the same donors, the study drew its conclusions from cross-sectional statistical analysis.

The source of this sequence is a man younger than 35 in good health. Material for sequencing was naive T cells sorted from blood. The J gene is TRBJ1-2, the V gene TRBV7-2; TRBD1 is a possible D gene (6 bases). CDR3: CASSTHIVRTAYGYTF. The CDR3 bases are TGTGCCAGCAGCACGCATATCGTGCGGACAGCCTATGGCTACACCTTC. Based on the CDR3 plus reference TRBV7-2 and TRBJ1-2, the full variable domain is GAGVSQSPSNKVTEKGKDVELRCDPISGHTALYWYRQSLGQGLEFLIYFQGNSAPDKSGLPSDRFSAERTGGSVSTLTIQRTQQEDSAVYLCASSTHIVRTAYGYTFGSGTRLTVV.